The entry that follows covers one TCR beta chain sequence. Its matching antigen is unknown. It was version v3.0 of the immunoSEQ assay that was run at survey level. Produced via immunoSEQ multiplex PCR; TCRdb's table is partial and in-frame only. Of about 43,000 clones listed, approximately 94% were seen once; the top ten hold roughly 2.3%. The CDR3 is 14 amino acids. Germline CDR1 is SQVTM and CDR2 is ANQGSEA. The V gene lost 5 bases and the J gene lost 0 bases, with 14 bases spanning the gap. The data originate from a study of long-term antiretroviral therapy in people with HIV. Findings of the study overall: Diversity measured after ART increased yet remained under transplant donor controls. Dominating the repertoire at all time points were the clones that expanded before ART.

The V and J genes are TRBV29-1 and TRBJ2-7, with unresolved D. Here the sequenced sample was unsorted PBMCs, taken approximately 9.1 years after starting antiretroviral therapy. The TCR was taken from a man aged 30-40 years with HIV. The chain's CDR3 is CSVTPPTSSYEQYF. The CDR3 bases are TGCAGCGTTACCCCCCCCACCTCCTCCTACGAGCAGTACTTC.